This T cell receptor (beta chain) is drawn from a study of blood T cell repertoires in COVID-19. In the source study's methods: Amplifying reference gene primers gave estimates of nucleated cell counts. The table came from immunoSEQ multiplex PCR; TCRdb's copy has only in-frame clones and leaves some out. The V and J calls and the clone size are those of that table, but D and trimming were determined from the DNA. Of over 70,000 clones listed, about 80% are singletons. The CDR3 runs 16 residues. V was shortened by 2 bases and J by 5 bases, with 19 bases between the two germline ends. Germline CDR1 reads MNHNS; CDR2 reads SASEGT.

The chain couples TRBV6-1 to TRBJ2-7, with D possibly being TRBD1 (9 bases). The source material was peripheral blood. This clonotype originated in a human donor in a cohort sampled during active COVID-19. CDR3 in DNA: TGTGCCAGCAGTGAAACGGGAGGGACAGGGCCCCACGAGCAGTACTTC. Its translation: CASSETGGTGPHEQYF.